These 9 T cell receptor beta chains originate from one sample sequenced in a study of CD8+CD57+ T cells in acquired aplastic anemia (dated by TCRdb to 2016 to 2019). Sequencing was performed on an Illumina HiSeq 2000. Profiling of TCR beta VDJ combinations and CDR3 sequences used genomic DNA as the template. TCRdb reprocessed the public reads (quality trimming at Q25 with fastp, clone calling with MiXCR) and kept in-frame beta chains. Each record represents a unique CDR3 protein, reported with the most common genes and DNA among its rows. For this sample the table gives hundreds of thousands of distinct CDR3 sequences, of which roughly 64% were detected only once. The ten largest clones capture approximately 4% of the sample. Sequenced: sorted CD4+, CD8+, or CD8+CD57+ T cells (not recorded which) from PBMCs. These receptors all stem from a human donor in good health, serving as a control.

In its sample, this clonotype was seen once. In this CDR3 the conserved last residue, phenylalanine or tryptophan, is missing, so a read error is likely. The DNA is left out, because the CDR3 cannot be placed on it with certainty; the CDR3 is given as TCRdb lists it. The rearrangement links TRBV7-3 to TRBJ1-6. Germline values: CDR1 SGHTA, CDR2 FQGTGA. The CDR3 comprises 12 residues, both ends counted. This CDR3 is CASSSWVSHTHV.

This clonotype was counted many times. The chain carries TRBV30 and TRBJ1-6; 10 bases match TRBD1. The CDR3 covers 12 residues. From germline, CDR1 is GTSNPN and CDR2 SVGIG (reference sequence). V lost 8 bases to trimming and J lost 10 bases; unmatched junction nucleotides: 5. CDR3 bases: TGTGCCGGGGACAGGGGAAAGTCACCCCTCCACTTT. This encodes CAGDRGKSPLHF.

CDR3: CASSELLMGRDTEAFF. The CDR3 DNA reads TGTGCCAGCAGTGAATTGTTGATGGGGCGGGACACTGAAGCTTTCTTT. J is TRBJ1-1 and V is TRBV25-1, with D maybe TRBD1 (5 bases). Germline CDR1 reads MGHDK; CDR2 reads SYGVNS. Trimming shortened V by 1 base and J by 3 bases, and 15 bases separated the two germline ends. CDR3 length equals 16 residues.

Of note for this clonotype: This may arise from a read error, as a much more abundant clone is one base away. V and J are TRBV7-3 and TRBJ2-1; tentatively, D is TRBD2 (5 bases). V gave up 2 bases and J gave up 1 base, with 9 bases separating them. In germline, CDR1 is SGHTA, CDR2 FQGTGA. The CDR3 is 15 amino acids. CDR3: CASSLFRESYNEQFF. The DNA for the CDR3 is TGTGCCAGCAGCTTATTTAGGGAGTCCTACAATGAGCAGTTCTTC.

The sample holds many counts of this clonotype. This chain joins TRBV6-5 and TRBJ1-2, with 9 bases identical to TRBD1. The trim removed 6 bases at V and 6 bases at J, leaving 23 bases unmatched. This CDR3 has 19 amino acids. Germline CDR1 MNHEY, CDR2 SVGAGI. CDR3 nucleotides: TGTGCCAGCAGACGCAATCGATTACAGGGGGCGCGTCGTCCTGATGGCTACACCTTC. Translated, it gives CASRRNRLQGARRPDGYTF.

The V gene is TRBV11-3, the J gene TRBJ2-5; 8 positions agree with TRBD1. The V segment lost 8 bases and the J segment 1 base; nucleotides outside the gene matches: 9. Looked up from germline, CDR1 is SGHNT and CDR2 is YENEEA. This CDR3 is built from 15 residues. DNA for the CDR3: TGTGCCAGCGCGGACAGGGATGGAAGCCAAGAGACCCAGTACTTC. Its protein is CASADRDGSQETQYF. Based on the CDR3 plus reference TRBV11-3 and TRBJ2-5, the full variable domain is EAGVVQSPRYKIIEKKQPVAFWCNPISGHNTLYWYLQNLGQGPELLIRYENEEAVDDSQLPKDRFSAERLKGVDSTLKIQPAELGDSAVYLCASADRDGSQETQYFGPGTRLLVL.

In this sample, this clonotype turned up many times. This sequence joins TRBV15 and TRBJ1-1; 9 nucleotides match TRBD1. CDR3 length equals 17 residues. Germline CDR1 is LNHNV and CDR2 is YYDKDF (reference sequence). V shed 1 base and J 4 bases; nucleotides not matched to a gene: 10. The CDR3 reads CATSRVYPGQGSTEAFF. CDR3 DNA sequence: TGTGCCACCAGCAGAGTCTACCCCGGACAGGGGAGCACTGAAGCTTTCTTT. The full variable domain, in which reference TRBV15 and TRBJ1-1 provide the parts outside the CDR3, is DAMVIQNPRYQVTQFGKPVTLSCSQTLNHNVMYWYQQKSSQAPKLLFHYYDKDFNNEADTPDNFQSRRPNTSFCFLDIRSPGLGDTAMYLCATSRVYPGQGSTEAFFGQGTRLTVV.

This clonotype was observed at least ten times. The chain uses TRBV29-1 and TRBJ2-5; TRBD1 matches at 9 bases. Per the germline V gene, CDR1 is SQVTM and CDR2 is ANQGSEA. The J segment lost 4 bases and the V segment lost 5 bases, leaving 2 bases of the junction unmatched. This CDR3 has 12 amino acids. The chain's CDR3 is CSVTGGGETQYF. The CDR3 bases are TGCAGCGTTACAGGGGGCGGAGAGACCCAGTACTTC.

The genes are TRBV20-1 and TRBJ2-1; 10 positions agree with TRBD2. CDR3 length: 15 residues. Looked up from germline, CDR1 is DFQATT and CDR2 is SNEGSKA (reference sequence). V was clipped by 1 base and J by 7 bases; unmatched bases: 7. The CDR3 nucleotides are TGCAGTGCTAGAGGCGATAGCGGGAGGTCTAATGAGCAGTTCTTC. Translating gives CSARGDSGRSNEQFF.